The 18 T cell receptor beta chains below all came from one sample that was sequenced in a study of T cells after yellow fever vaccination (dated by TCRdb to 2018 to 2020). What the treatment or condition label conveys for this sample: live attenuated yellow fever vaccine strain. Library preparation used 5' RACE. Instrument used: Illumina HiSeq 2500. TCRdb reprocessing: public reads trimmed at Q25 with fastp, clones called with MiXCR, in-frame beta chains kept. One record per CDR3 amino acid sequence lists the most common genes and DNA. The table for this sample lists tens of thousands of distinct CDR3 sequences; around 5% of them were counted only once. Of the sample, over 2% falls within the top ten clones. This specimen consisted of CD4+ T cells sorted from PBMCs, obtained about 2 weeks after the first yellow fever vaccination. The receptor set was obtained from a man aged 18 to 29 who received the YFV17D yellow fever vaccine.

This clonotype was observed a few times. The chain joins TRBV5-1 to TRBJ2-6; D is unclear. CDR3 length equals 19 residues. The germline V gene has CDR1 SGHRS and CDR2 YFSETQ. V was trimmed by 0 bases and J by 1 base, leaving 17 bases between them. CDR3 sequence: CASSLASAASTSGANVLTF. The CDR3 nucleotides read TGCGCCAGCAGCTTGGCCTCGGCCGCTTCCACATCTGGGGCCAACGTCCTGACTTTC.

The table lists this clonotype with many counts. The chain carries TRBV12-3 or TRBV12-4 and TRBJ2-2; TRBD2 agrees at 9 bases. The CDR3 consists of 17 residues. After removal of 1 base from V and 4 bases from J, the junction contained 7 bases not matched to a gene. CDR3 sequence: CASSLGGGAHGTGELFF. The CDR3 coding sequence is TGTGCCAGCAGTTTAGGCGGGGGGGCCCACGGCACCGGGGAGCTGTTTTTT.

This clonotype was seen ten or more times. The CDR3 sequence: CASSLAWHQETQYF. In nucleotides, the CDR3 is TGTGCCAGCAGCTTAGCTTGGCACCAAGAGACCCAGTACTTC. The chain uses TRBV7-8 and TRBJ2-5; D ambiguous. The CDR3 spans 14 residues. V lost 0 bases to trimming and J lost 0 bases, with 5 bases between them. The V gene's germline CDR1 is SGHVS and CDR2 FQNEAQ.

This clonotype came up many times. This chain uses TRBV10-3 with TRBJ2-1; the match to TRBD1 covers 7 bases. Germline V gene sequence: CDR1 ENHRY, CDR2 SYGVKD. This CDR3 is built from 12 residues. V was clipped by 6 bases and J by 6 bases; unmatched bases: 2. The CDR3 loop reads CAIRGQFNEQFF. The CDR3 region has the DNA TGTGCCATCAGGGGACAGTTCAATGAGCAGTTCTTC.

This clonotype was found many times. The chain uses TRBV7-2 and TRBJ2-7; D uncertain. V was shortened by 6 bases and J by 2 bases, with 8 bases between the two germline ends. The CDR3 has 12 amino acids. Germline assignment: CDR1 SGHTA and CDR2 FQGNSA. The CDR3 region has the DNA TGTGCCAGCAGGGACCCGGCCTACGAGCAGTACTTC. This gives the protein CASRDPAYEQYF. Full variable domain (rest looked up from reference TRBV7-2 and TRBJ2-7): GAGVSQSPSNKVTEKGKDVELRCDPISGHTALYWYRQSLGQGLEFLIYFQGNSAPDKSGLPSDRFSAERTGGSVSTLTIQRTQQEDSAVYLCASRDPAYEQYFGPGTRLTVT.

The rearrangement uses TRBV18 and TRBJ2-3; D remains unclear. CDR1 is KGHSH and CDR2 is LQKENI in the germline V gene. The CDR3 is 14 residues long. V lost 7 bases and J lost 1, with 12 bases in between. CDR3 protein: CASFPSRGTDTQYF. DNA for the CDR3: TGTGCCAGCTTCCCATCCCGGGGCACAGATACGCAGTATTTT. The variable domain in full, with the rest retrieved from reference TRBV18 and TRBJ2-3, is NAGVMQNPRHLVRRRGQEARLRCSPMKGHSHVYWYRQLPEEGLKFMVYLQKENIIDESGMPKERFSAEFPKEGPSILRIQQVVRGDSAAYFCASFPSRGTDTQYFGPGTRLTVL.

This clonotype came up many times. The rearrangement joins TRBV27 to TRBJ2-3, with a possible D match to TRBD1 (6 bases). Germline V gives CDR1 MNHEY, CDR2 SMNVEV (reference sequence). V was shortened by 10 bases and J by 0 bases, with 11 bases between the two germline ends. The CDR3 has 13 amino acids. CDR3 DNA: TGTGCCACCAGGGGTGCTAGCACAGATACGCAGTATTTT. Translation: CATRGASTDTQYF.

This clonotype was seen only a few times. The V and J genes are TRBV28 and TRBJ2-5, with 8 bases that match TRBD2. The junction had 3 bases not matched to a gene; V was cut back by 5 bases and J by 1 base. This CDR3 is built from 14 residues. Germline V gives CDR1 MDHEN, CDR2 SYDVKM. The CDR3 is CASSLLAAQETQYF. The CDR3 DNA is TGTGCCAGCAGTCTACTAGCGGCCCAAGAGACCCAGTACTTC.

This clonotype came up many times. The chain recombines TRBV5-1 with TRBJ1-3; a weak D match, TRBD1 (6 bases). CDR3 length equals 18 residues. Trimming took off 0 bases at V and 0 bases at J, with 16 bases between the two ends. Germline lookup yields CDR1 SGHRS and CDR2 YFSETQ. The CDR3 sequence is CASSLGGQRLSSGNTIYF. Here the CDR3 DNA reads TGCGCCAGCAGCTTGGGCGGACAGAGGTTAAGCTCTGGAAACACCATATATTTT.

This clonotype has a count of ten or more. J is TRBJ2-1 and V is TRBV24-1; tentative D call: TRBD1 (6 bases). Germline lookup yields CDR1 KGHDR and CDR2 SFDVKD. The CDR3 length is 17 residues. V gave up 7 bases and J gave up 5 bases, with 23 bases separating them. CDR3: CATSPPPGQWNHNEQFF. CDR3 bases: TGTGCCACCAGCCCCCCGCCCGGACAGTGGAATCACAATGAGCAGTTCTTC.

In its sample, this clonotype was seen many times. The chain couples TRBV29-1 to TRBJ1-1, with TRBD1 matching over 7 bases. The CDR3 extends over 15 amino acids. Germline V lookup: CDR1 SQVTM, CDR2 ANQGSEA. Trimming cost V 3 bases and J 0 bases; bases outside gene matches: 7. CDR3 sequence: CSVDFPGQMNTEAFF. DNA of the CDR3: TGCAGCGTTGATTTTCCGGGACAGATGAACACTGAAGCTTTCTTT.

Many counts were recorded for this clonotype. This chain uses TRBV20-1 with TRBJ1-1; TRBD1 matches at 7 bases. Germline V CDR1 and CDR2: DFQATT, SNEGSKA (reference sequence). This CDR3 spans 12 amino acids. V was pared by 7 bases and J by 7 bases, with 9 bases of the junction left unmatched. CDR3 in amino acids: CSVESRGLEAFF. In nucleotides, the CDR3 is TGCAGTGTCGAGTCGAGGGGGCTTGAAGCTTTCTTT.

In its sample, this clonotype was seen many times. This chain uses TRBV4-2 with TRBJ2-5; D is possibly TRBD2 (6 bases). V was shortened by 0 bases and J by 5 bases, with 16 bases between the two germline ends. This CDR3 has 16 amino acids. The germline CDR1 and CDR2 sequences are LGHNA and YNFKEQ. The CDR3 bases are TGTGCCAGCAGCCAAGATCCCGGGGCTGGGGGGGAGACCCAGTACTTC. Protein product: CASSQDPGAGGETQYF.

The sample holds many counts of this clonotype. CDR3 in DNA: TGCAGTGCTAGAGCCCAGACTAGCGGGGGGTCCTCCTACGAGCAGTACTTC. Its translation: CSARAQTSGGSSYEQYF. The chain recombines TRBV20-1 with TRBJ2-7; 13 nucleotides line up with TRBD2. V was pared by 1 base and J by 0 bases, with 6 bases of the junction left unmatched. Germline-derived CDR1 and CDR2 are DFQATT and SNEGSKA (reference sequence). There are 17 residues in the CDR3.

This sequence joins TRBV20-1 and TRBJ1-5, with 10 bases that match TRBD1. The CDR3 runs 16 residues. Germline CDR1 reads DFQATT; CDR2 reads SNEGSKA (reference sequence). CDR3 bases: TGCTGCGCTAGAGATCGGACAGGGGGAGGGCATCAGCCCCAGCATTTT. Amino acids: CCARDRTGGGHQPQHF.

Turning to this clonotype: This could be a read error, since a much larger clone is one nucleotide away. The chain uses TRBV5-1 and TRBJ1-4, with a possible D match to TRBD1 (5 bases). CDR1 is SGHRS and CDR2 is YFSETQ in the germline V gene. CDR3 length: 15 amino acids. The CDR3 coding sequence is TGCGCCTGCAGCTTGGGACCGGCGGCTAATGAAAAACTGTTTTTT. Translating gives CACSLGPAANEKLFF.

This clonotype was detected many times. This chain connects TRBV7-2 to TRBJ2-7; a possible D gene is TRBD1 (5 bases). With 1 base removed from V and 4 bases from J, the gap between germline ends came to 14 bases. CDR1 and CDR2 (germline): SGHTA, FQGNSA. This CDR3 is 15 amino acids long. The DNA of the CDR3 is TGTGCCAGCAGCTTAGGTTCCCGACAGATTTACGAGCAGTACTTC. It encodes CASSLGSRQIYEQYF.

This clonotype was seen repeatedly, ten times or more. The chain recombines TRBV12-3 or TRBV12-4 with TRBJ2-5, with unresolved D. The CDR3 has 13 amino acids. Trimming took 3 bases from V and 7 from J, leaving 12 bases between them. The CDR3 sequence is CASSFAASGTQYF. The DNA of the CDR3 is TGTGCCAGCAGTTTCGCAGCGTCGGGGACCCAGTACTTC.